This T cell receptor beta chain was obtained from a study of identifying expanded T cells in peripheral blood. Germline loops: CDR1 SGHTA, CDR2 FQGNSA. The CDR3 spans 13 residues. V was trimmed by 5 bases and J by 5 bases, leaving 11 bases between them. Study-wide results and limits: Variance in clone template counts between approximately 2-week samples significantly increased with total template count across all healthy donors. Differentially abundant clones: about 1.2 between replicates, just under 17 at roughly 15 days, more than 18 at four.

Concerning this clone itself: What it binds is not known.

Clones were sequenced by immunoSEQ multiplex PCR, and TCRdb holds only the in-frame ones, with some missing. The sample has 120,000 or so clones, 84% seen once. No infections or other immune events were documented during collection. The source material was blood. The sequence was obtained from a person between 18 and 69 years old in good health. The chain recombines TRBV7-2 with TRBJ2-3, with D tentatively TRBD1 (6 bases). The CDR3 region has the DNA TGTGCCAGCAGCGAAAAAGGGGGAGATACGCAGTATTTT. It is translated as CASSEKGGDTQYF.